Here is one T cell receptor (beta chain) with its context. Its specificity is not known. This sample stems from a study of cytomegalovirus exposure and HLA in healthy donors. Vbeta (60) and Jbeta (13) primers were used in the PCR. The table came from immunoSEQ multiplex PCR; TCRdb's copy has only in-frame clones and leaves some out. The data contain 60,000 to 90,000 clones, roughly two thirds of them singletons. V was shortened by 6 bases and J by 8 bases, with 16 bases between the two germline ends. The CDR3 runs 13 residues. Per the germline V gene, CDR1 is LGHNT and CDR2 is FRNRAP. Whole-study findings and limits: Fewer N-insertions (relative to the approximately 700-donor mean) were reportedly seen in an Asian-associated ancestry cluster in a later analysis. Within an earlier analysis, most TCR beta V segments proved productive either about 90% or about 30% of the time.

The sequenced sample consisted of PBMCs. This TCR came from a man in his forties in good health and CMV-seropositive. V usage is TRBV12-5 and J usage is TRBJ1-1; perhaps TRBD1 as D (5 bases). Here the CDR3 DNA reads TGTGCTAGTGGCATACCGAGACAGTCGGAAGCTTTCTTT. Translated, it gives CASGIPRQSEAFF.